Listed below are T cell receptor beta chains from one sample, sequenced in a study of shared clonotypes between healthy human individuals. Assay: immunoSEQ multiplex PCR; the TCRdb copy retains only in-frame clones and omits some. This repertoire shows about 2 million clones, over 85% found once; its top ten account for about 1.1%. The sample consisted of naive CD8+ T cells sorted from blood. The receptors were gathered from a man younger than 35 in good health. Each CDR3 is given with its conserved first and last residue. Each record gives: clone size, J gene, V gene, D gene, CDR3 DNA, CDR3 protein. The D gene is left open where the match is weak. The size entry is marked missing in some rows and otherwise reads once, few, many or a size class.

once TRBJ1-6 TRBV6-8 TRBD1 TGTGCCAGCAGTTACTCAACTCAACAGGGGGCTCGATCACCCCTCCACTTT CASSYSTQQGARSPLHF
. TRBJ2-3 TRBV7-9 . TGTGCCAGCAGCACGGCGGTGGTTATAGATACGCAGTATTTT CASSTAVVIDTQYF
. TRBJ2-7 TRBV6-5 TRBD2 TGTGCCAGCAGTTACTCGGGGACTAGCGGGTACGAGCAGTACTTC CASSYSGTSGYEQYF
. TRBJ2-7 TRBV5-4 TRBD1 TGTGCCAGCAGCAATGACAGGGGAATTTTCGAGCAGTACTTC CASSNDRGIFEQYF
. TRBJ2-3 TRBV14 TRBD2 TGTGCCAGCAGCCCGGGACTAGCGGGAGGCACAGATACGCAGTATTTT CASSPGLAGGTDTQYF
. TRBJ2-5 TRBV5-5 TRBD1 TGTGCCAGCAGCTCGGCTGACAGGGCCCCGGGGAGCTACTTC CASSSADRAPGSYF
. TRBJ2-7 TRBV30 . TGTGCCTGGCGCGATGGGGGTACCTACGAGCAGTACTTC CAWRDGGTYEQYF
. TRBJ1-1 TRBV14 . TGTGCCAGCAGCCAAGGGTGGCATCAGGGTATGAACACTGAAGCTTTCTTT CASSQGWHQGMNTEAFF
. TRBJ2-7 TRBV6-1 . TGTGCCAGTATTTATGACGACGTACTTTACGAGCAGTACTTC CASIYDDVLYEQYF
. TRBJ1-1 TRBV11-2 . TGTGCCAGCAGCCACCAACCTAACACAGGGAACACTGAAGCTTTCTTT CASSHQPNTGNTEAFF
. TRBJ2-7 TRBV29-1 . TGCAGCGTAAAAGGGCCAGGGTTCAACGAGCAGTACTTC CSVKGPGFNEQYF
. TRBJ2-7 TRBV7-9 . TGTGCCAGCAGCTTATTTCCAGATCGCTACGAGCAGTACTTC CASSLFPDRYEQYF
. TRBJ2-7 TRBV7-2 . TGTGCCAGCAGTAGCCCGGGCCAGACAACCTACGAGCAGTACTTC CASSSPGQTTYEQYF
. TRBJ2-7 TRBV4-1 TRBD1 TGCGCCAGCAGCCTCCGGGACAGCGACCTCTACGAGCAGTACTTC CASSLRDSDLYEQYF
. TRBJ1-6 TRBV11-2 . TGTGCCAGCAGCGCGAGGGGGGGCACTTCACCCCTCCACTTT CASSARGGTSPLHF
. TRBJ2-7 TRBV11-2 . TGTGCCAGCAGCTTATTTGGGCCTGGGGGCGAGCAGTACTTC CASSLFGPGGEQYF